The 23 T cell receptor beta chains below were found in one sample sequenced in a study of OX40 agonist ivuxolimab in advanced cancers. Sequenced by immunoSEQ multiplex PCR; TCRdb stores in-frame clones only, minus some. The data show around 80,000 clones, 75% to 90% seen once. The sequenced sample was CD4+ or CD8+ T cells sorted from blood, obtained in a trial of the OX40 agonist ivuxolimab. Receptors originate from an adult with an advanced solid tumor such as melanoma, head and neck, liver or kidney cancer.

CDR3 sequence: CAWSDNRVGEQFF. As DNA, the CDR3 is TGTGCCTGGAGCGACAACAGGGTGGGTGAGCAGTTCTTC. V and J are TRBV30 and TRBJ2-1; possibly TRBD1 for D (6 bases). Germline CDR1 reads GTSNPN; CDR2 reads SVGIG (reference sequence). The CDR3 sequence is 13 residues long. Trimming took 3 bases from V and 9 from J, leaving 15 bases between them.

This clone was picked up one time. The genes are TRBV5-5 and TRBJ1-3; D ambiguous. Germline V lookup: CDR1 SGHKS, CDR2 YYEKEE (reference sequence). The CDR3 is made up of 13 amino acids. V lost 5 bases, J lost 3 bases, and 9 bases lay in between. CDR3 sequence reads: CASRLHHGNTIYF. In nucleotides, the CDR3 is TGTGCCAGCAGACTTCACCATGGAAACACCATATATTTT.

As for this clone: Other DNA variants within this sample encode the same CDR3. The CDR3 DNA reads TGTGCCAGCAGCCAAGATCGCTTCCCTTACGAGCAGTACTTC. This gives the protein CASSQDRFPYEQYF. The chain has TRBV6-5 and TRBJ2-7; the D is unclear. The CDR3 is made up of 14 amino acids. V dropped 6 bases and J dropped 4 bases, with 16 bases sitting between them. Germline values: CDR1 MNHEY, CDR2 SVGAGI.

This clone has a single count. The chain is built from TRBV19 and TRBJ1-2; D perhaps matches TRBD1 (5 bases). CDR3 length: 13 residues. CDR1 is LNHDA and CDR2 is SQIVND in the germline V gene (reference sequence). The ends were cut back, 8 bases at V and 8 bases at J, with 18 bases in the middle. The CDR3 here is CASWGVGLNGYTF. The CDR3 DNA reads as TGTGCCAGTTGGGGGGTGGGCCTGAACGGCTACACCTTC.

This clone was found once. The rearrangement links TRBV5-5 to TRBJ1-1; the D gene is possibly TRBD1 (5 bases). Germline-derived CDR1 and CDR2 are SGHKS and YYEKEE (reference sequence). The V end lost 2 bases, the J end lost 1 base, and 6 bases lay between the germline ends. This CDR3 has 13 residues. For the CDR3, the DNA is TGTGCCAGCAGCTTCGGGGGGAACACTGAAGCTTTCTTT. Translation gives CASSFGGNTEAFF.

This rearrangement joins TRBV28 to TRBJ1-6; unclear D gene. CDR1 is MDHEN and CDR2 is SYDVKM in the germline V gene. The CDR3 extends over 14 amino acids. The V gene lost 5 bases and the J gene lost 8 bases, with 13 bases spanning the gap. CDR3 DNA sequence: TGTGCCAGCAGTACGGATAAATATTATTCACCCCTCCACTTT. It specifies CASSTDKYYSPLHF.

On this clone: Other DNA sequences from this sample encode an identical CDR3 as well. The rearrangement joins TRBV5-6 to TRBJ2-5; D is possibly TRBD1 (7 bases). The CDR3 spans 15 residues. Deletions cut 3 bases from V and 5 bases from J, with 17 bases between. Germline CDR1 and CDR2: SGHDT and YYEEEE. The CDR3 DNA is TGTGCCAGCAGCTGGAGGACAGGCGCGGGGGAGACCCAGTACTTC. Its protein is CASSWRTGAGETQYF.

This sequence joins TRBV28 and TRBJ2-5; D may be TRBD2 (6 bases). Germline V gene data show CDR1 as MDHEN and CDR2 as SYDVKM. Trimming removed 5 bases at V and 5 bases at J, with 12 bases between. The CDR3 has 13 amino acids. CDR3 sequence (DNA): TGTGCCAGCAGTCCCGGGGGATCCGAGACCCAGTACTTC. Translation gives CASSPGGSETQYF.

This chain connects TRBV6-4 to TRBJ1-6, with D hard to call. CDR1 MRHNA and CDR2 SNTAGT come from the germline V gene. The CDR3 spans 17 residues. Trimming took 2 bases from V and 0 from J, leaving 11 bases between them. The chain's CDR3 is CASSDTNESSYNSPLHF. CDR3 in DNA: TGTGCCAGCAGTGACACGAACGAAAGCTCCTATAATTCACCCCTCCACTTT.

V and J are TRBV4-2 and TRBJ2-7; weak D call: TRBD2 (6 bases). V shed 4 bases and J shed 4 bases, with 14 bases lying between them. The germline gives CDR1 LGHNA, CDR2 YNFKEQ. The length of the CDR3 is 14 residues. The chain's CDR3 is CASSPPGEGYEQYF. CDR3 bases: TGTGCCAGCAGCCCGCCGGGGGAAGGTTACGAGCAGTACTTC.

The chain recombines TRBV2 with TRBJ1-2, with D hard to call. CDR3 size: 15 residues. The V gene's germline CDR1 is SNHLY and CDR2 FYNNEI. V gave up 4 bases and J gave up 0 bases, with 12 bases separating them. The CDR3 coding sequence is TGTGCCAGCAGTGTTCTGGCAGCCCCTAACTATGGCTACACCTTC. Protein sequence: CASSVLAAPNYGYTF. The whole variable domain, filled in from reference TRBV2 and TRBJ1-2, reads EPEVTQTPSHQVTQMGQEVILRCVPISNHLYFYWYRQILGQKVEFLVSFYNNEISEKSEIFDDQFSVERPDGSNFTLKIRSTKLEDSAMYFCASSVLAAPNYGYTFGSGTRLTVV.

The genes are TRBV18 and TRBJ1-4; 8 bases map to TRBD1. CDR1 is KGHSH, CDR2 LQKENI, per germline. V trimming: 4 bases; J trimming: 1 base; junction bases outside the gene matches: 2. The CDR3 runs 15 residues. CDR3 nucleotides: TGTGCCAGCTCACGAGGACAGGGAACTAATGAAAAACTGTTTTTT. This sequence encodes CASSRGQGTNEKLFF.

The chain uses TRBV7-3 and TRBJ2-2; D perhaps matches TRBD1 (5 bases). Trimming stripped 3 bases from V and 0 bases from J, with 11 bases between. The CDR3 length is 16 residues. CDR1 is SGHTA and CDR2 is FQGTGA in the germline V gene. The CDR3 DNA sequence: TGTGCCAGCAGCTTTCAGGACATTTCGAACACCGGGGAGCTGTTTTTT. Translating gives CASSFQDISNTGELFF.

The chain carries TRBV19 and TRBJ1-5, with a weak D call TRBD1 (6 bases). V was clipped by 6 bases and J by 4 bases, with 16 bases between them. The germline V gene encodes CDR1 LNHDA and CDR2 SQIVND (reference sequence). The CDR3 sequence is 15 residues long. The CDR3 DNA reads TGTGCCAGTAGGTACTCGGGGGGGCCAAATCAGCCCCAGCATTTT. As protein: CASRYSGGPNQPQHF.

V and J are TRBV2 and TRBJ2-3, with D hard to call. The length of the CDR3 is 12 residues. Germline values: CDR1 SNHLY, CDR2 FYNNEI. Between the trimmed V and J ends, which lost 5 bases and 8 bases, there was a span of 11 bases. CDR3 region: CASSPYGPTQYF. For the CDR3, the DNA is TGTGCCAGCAGTCCCTATGGACCTACGCAGTATTTT. Looking up the rest from reference TRBV2 and TRBJ2-3 gives the full variable domain: EPEVTQTPSHQVTQMGQEVILRCVPISNHLYFYWYRQILGQKVEFLVSFYNNEISEKSEIFDDQFSVERPDGSNFTLKIRSTKLEDSAMYFCASSPYGPTQYFGPGTRLTVL.

This sequence joins TRBV6-1 and TRBJ1-4; D remains ambiguous. CDR1 is MNHNS, CDR2 SASEGT, per germline. The CDR3 covers 15 residues. Trimming took off 4 bases at V and 6 bases at J, with 15 bases between the two ends. CDR3 protein: CASSATKGNYEKLFF. The CDR3 coding sequence is TGTGCCAGCAGTGCCACAAAGGGCAATTATGAAAAACTGTTTTTT.

The chain has TRBV6-6 and TRBJ2-7, with 8 bases fitting TRBD1. V was pared by 2 bases and J by 7 bases, with 10 bases of the junction left unmatched. The CDR3 loop spans 15 amino acids. Germline CDR1 MNHNY, CDR2 SVGAGI (reference sequence). DNA of the CDR3: TGTGCCAGCAGTTACGACTATGGGACAGGAGGGGAGCAGTACTTC. Protein sequence: CASSYDYGTGGEQYF.

The rearrangement uses TRBV7-9 and TRBJ2-7; unclear D gene. CDR3 length: 14 amino acids. Trimming left V 3 bases short and J 0 bases short, with 9 bases between. Germline CDR1 reads SEHNR; CDR2 reads FQNEAQ (reference sequence). The CDR3 DNA sequence: TGTGCCAGCAGCTTGAATCCCGGCTCCTACGAGCAGTACTTC. Translating gives CASSLNPGSYEQYF.

The J gene is TRBJ2-7, the V gene TRBV9, with 7 bases that match TRBD2. This CDR3 comprises 15 residues. CDR1 is SGDLS and CDR2 is YYNGEE in the germline V gene. J gave up 5 bases and V 0 bases, and 8 bases lay outside the gene matches. The CDR3: CASSVGAGSQNEQYF. CDR3 in DNA: TGTGCCAGCAGCGTAGGAGCGGGGTCTCAGAACGAGCAGTACTTC.

The chain carries TRBV6-5 and TRBJ2-5; 10 positions agree with TRBD2. The trim removed 2 bases at V and 5 bases at J, leaving 5 bases unmatched. This CDR3 has 15 residues. CDR1 is MNHEY, CDR2 SVGAGI, per germline. For the CDR3, the DNA is TGTGCCAGCAGTTACATCAGCGGGGGGGAGGAGACCCAGTACTTC. It yields the protein CASSYISGGEETQYF.

This chain uses TRBV6-6 with TRBJ2-3; 12 positions agree with TRBD2. The CDR3 is 16 amino acids. Germline V CDR1 and CDR2: MNHNY, SVGAGI (reference sequence). With 4 bases clipped from V and 1 base from J, the junction kept 3 bases outside the gene matches. The CDR3 is CASSSSGGAGTDTQYF. DNA for the CDR3: TGTGCCAGCAGTTCTAGCGGGGGGGCAGGCACAGATACGCAGTATTTT.

The rearrangement uses TRBV7-3 and TRBJ2-3, with D maybe TRBD2 (6 bases). Germline CDR1 SGHTA, CDR2 FQGTGA. Between the trimmed V and J ends, which lost 3 bases and 0 bases, there was a span of 10 bases. The CDR3 runs 15 residues. CDR3 DNA: TGTGCCAGCAGCTTTAGCGGTACTAGCACAGATACGCAGTATTTT. Translating it yields CASSFSGTSTDTQYF.

J is TRBJ2-1 and V is TRBV5-1, with D unclear. Germline V lookup: CDR1 SGHRS, CDR2 YFSETQ. The CDR3 is 14 amino acids. V lost 6 bases, J lost 1 base, and 11 bases lay in between. CDR3 residues: CASNPDRSYNEQFF. The CDR3 bases are TGCGCCAGCAACCCTGATAGATCCTACAATGAGCAGTTCTTC.